This T cell receptor (beta chain) was sequenced in a study of T-cell memory formation after mild COVID-19 listed by TCRdb under 2021. The study in broad terms: TCR sequence clusters from the two donors were largely donor specific. In a couple of donors, T-cell clones that expanded and contracted after mild COVID-19 were tracked by sequencing TCRalpha and TCRbeta repertoires over time. Two young, previously healthy adult volunteers, one female and one male, were included in the cohort. Results the study describes overall, beyond this receptor: The second-wave clones that peaked on day 37 were not confirmed to be SARS-CoV-2 specific. Contracting CD4+ clones were located mainly in the CM and EM memory subsets, whereas CD8+ clones were found to be enriched in EMRA. The detection of some responding clones in pre-infection memory suggests that pre-existing cross-reactive memory T cells joined the SARS-CoV-2 response. Clones contracting from day 15 to 85 had balanced CD4/CD8 phenotypes, while a second wave expanding from day 15 to 37 was biased towards CD4+. Only a couple of mild cases were covered by the study, and larger cohorts that include severe cases with pre-infection samples were considered necessary.

In its sample, this clonotype was seen a few times. Its antigen is still unknown. Base-call qualities are not available, and no considerably larger clone is one nucleotide away. Ficoll-Paque density gradient centrifugation was used to isolate PBMCs. Inclusive of the bounding cysteine and phenylalanine, the CDR3 is 14 residues long. Only the CDR3 region is kept as DNA, spanning 42 bases read in frame from base 1. V loses 2 bases, J loses 4 bases, and the germline ends lie 12 bases apart. The CDR1 and CDR2 encoded by the germline V gene are SGHRS and YFSETQ. The sequencer listed for this sample is Illumina NovaSeq 6000. TCRalpha and TCRbeta cDNA libraries were built by 5'RACE with constant-segment primers, adding sample barcodes and unique molecular identifiers. RNA was extracted from every sample with Trizol reagent. The libraries were amplified in two PCR steps, and the second step added a second sample barcode and Illumina TruSeq adapters. Sequencing of the libraries was done on an Illumina NovaSeq, producing 2 x 150 bp paired-end reads. The study's processing was this. The reads were demultiplexed and collapsed into UMI-guided consensus sequences using migec v1.2.7. Using mixcr v2.1.11, UMI consensuses were aligned to TRA and TRB V and J templates and then assembled into clonotypes. A clonotype was counted as expanded or contracted only when both edgeR and NoisET called the clonotype significant, with the noise models trained on biological replicates. For edgeR calls, the cutoffs were a false discovery rate-adjusted p below 0.01 and a log2 fold-change threshold of 1. As an exploratory analysis of dynamics, max-normalized trajectories of the 1000 most abundant clonotypes were examined by PCA with hierarchical clustering. The CD4 or CD8 phenotype of responding clones was assigned using the separately sequenced CD4+ and CD8+ repertoires. TCRdb itself trimmed the public reads at Q25 with fastp, ran MiXCR and retained productive beta chains. All rows with the same CDR3 protein become a single entry with the most common DNA and genes. The V and J calls shown here were made by TCRdb, not taken from the authors' results. The table for this sample lists about 55,000 distinct CDR3 sequences; over 7.5% of them were counted only once. 1.2% of the sample is taken by the ten largest.

The receptor was isolated from a man aged 18 to 30 who had mild COVID-19 (a few samples of this study predate the infection). The sample titles of this study are shuffled in the database, so cell type and time point are left out; the donor was told from shared clones. The sequence joins TRBV5-1 to TRBJ1-1; a weak D assignment points to TRBD1 (6 bases agree). Sequences were obtained from PBMCs or a T cell subset sorted from them (not recorded which). The DNA reads TGCGCCAGCAGCTTCGCCAGGGGTCTCACTGAAGCTTTCTTT. Its translation reads: CASSFARGLTEAFF.